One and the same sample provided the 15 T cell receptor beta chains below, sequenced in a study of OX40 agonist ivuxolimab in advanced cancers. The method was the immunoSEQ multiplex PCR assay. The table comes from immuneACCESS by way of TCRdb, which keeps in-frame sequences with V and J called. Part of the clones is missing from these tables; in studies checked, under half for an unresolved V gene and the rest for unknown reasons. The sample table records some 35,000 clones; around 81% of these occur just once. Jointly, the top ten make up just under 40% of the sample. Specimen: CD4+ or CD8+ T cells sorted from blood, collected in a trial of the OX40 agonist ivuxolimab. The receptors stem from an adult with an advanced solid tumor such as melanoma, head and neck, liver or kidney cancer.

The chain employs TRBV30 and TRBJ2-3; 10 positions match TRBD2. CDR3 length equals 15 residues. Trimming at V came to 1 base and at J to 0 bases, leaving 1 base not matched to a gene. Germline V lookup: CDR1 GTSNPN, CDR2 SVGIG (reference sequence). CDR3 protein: CAWSASGGSTDTQYF. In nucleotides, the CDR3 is TGTGCCTGGAGTGCTAGCGGGGGAAGCACAGATACGCAGTATTTT.

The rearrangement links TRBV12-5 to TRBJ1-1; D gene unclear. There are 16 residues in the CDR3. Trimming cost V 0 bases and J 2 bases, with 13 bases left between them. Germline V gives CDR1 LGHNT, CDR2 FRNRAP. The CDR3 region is CASGLVLGGRNTEAFF. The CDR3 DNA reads TGTGCTAGTGGTTTGGTACTCGGAGGACGCAACACTGAAGCTTTCTTT.

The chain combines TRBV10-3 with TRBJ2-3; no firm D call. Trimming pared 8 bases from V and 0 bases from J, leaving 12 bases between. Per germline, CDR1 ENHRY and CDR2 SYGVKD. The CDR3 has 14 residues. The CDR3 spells CAIAGLESTDTQYF. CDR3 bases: TGTGCCATCGCTGGTCTGGAGAGCACAGATACGCAGTATTTT.

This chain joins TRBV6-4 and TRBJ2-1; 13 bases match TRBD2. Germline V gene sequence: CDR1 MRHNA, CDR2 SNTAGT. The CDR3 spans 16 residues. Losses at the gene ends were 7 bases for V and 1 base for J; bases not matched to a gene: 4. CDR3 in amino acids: CASKWTSGGSYNEQFF. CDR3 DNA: TGTGCCAGCAAATGGACTAGCGGGGGTTCCTACAATGAGCAGTTCTTC.

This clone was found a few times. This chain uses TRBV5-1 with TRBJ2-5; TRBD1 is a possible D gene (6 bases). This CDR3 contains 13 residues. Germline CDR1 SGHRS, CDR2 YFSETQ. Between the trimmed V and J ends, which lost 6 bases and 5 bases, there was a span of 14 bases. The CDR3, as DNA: TGCGCCAGCATGGTGGGGGCCGGTGAGACCCAGTACTTC. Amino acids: CASMVGAGETQYF.

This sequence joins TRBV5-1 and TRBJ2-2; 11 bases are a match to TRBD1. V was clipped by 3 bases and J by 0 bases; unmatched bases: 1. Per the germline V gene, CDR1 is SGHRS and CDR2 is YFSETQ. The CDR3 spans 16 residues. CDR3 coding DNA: TGCGCCAGCAGCTCGGGACAGGGGGCGAACACCGGGGAGCTGTTTTTT. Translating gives CASSSGQGANTGELFF.

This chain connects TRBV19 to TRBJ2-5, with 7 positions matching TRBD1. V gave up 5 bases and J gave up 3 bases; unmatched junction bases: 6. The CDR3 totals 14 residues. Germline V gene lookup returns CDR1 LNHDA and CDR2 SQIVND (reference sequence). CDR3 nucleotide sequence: TGTGCCAGTAGTCAAGGGGGCGCCGAAGAGACCCAGTACTTC. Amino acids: CASSQGGAEETQYF.

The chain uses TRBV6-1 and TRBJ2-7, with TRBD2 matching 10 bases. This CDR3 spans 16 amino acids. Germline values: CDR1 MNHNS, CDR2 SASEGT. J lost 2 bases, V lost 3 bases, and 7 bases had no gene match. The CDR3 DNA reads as TGTGCCAGCAGTGATCAAGGACTAGCGGCGACCTACGAGCAGTACTTC. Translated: CASSDQGLAATYEQYF.

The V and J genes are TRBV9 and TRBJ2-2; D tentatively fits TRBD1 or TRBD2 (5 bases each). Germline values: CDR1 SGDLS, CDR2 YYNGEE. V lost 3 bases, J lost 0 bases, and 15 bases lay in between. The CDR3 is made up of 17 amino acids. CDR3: CASSGGPRGSNTGELFF. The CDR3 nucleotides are TGTGCCAGCAGCGGAGGACCCCGGGGCTCGAACACCGGGGAGCTGTTTTTT.

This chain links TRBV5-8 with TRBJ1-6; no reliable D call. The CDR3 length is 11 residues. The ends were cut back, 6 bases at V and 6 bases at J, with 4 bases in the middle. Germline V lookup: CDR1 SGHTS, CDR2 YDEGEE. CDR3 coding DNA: TGTGCCAGCACTAGTAATTCACCCCTCCACTTT. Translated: CASTSNSPLHF. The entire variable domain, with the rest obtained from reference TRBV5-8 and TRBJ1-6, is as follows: EAGVTQSPTHLIKTRGQQATLRCSPISGHTSVYWYQQALGLGLQFLLWYDEGEERNRGNFPPRFSGRQFPNYSSELNVNALELEDSALYLCASTSNSPLHFGNGTRLTVT.

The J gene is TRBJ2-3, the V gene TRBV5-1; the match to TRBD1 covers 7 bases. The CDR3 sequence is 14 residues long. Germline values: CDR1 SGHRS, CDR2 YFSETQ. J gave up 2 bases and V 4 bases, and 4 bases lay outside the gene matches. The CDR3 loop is CASSDGQATDTQYF. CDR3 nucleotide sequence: TGCGCCAGCAGCGACGGACAGGCCACAGATACGCAGTATTTT.

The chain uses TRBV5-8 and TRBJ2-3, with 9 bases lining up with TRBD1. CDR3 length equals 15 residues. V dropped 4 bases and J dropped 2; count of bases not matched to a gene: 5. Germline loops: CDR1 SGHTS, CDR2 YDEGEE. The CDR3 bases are TGTGCCAGCAGCCCCTGGACAGGGGCCACAGATACGCAGTATTTT. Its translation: CASSPWTGATDTQYF.

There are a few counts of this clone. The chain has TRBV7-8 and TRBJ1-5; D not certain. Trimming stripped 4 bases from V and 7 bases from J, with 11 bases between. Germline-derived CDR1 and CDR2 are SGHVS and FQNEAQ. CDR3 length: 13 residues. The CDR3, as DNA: TGTGCCAGCAGCTCAAACACAGAGCAGCCCCAGCATTTT. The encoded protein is CASSSNTEQPQHF. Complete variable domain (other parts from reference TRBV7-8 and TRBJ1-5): GAGVSQSPRYKVAKRGQDVALRCDPISGHVSLFWYQQALGQGPEFLTYFQNEAQLDKSGLPSDRFFAERPEGSVSTLKIQRTQQEDSAVYLCASSSNTEQPQHFGDGTRLSIL.

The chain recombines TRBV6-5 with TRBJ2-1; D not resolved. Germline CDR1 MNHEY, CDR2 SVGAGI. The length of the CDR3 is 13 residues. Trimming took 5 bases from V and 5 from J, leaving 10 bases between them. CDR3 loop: CASSRQKNNEQFF. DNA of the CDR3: TGTGCCAGCAGTCGCCAGAAAAACAATGAGCAGTTCTTC.

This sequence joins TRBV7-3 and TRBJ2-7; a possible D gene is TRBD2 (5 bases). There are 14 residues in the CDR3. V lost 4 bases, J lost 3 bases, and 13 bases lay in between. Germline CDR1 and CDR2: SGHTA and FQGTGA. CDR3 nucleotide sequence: TGTGCCAGCAGCTCAAGGCAGGCGGGCTACGAGCAGTACTTC. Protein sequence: CASSSRQAGYEQYF. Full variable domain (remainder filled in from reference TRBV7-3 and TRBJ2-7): GAGVSQTPSNKVTEKGKYVELRCDPISGHTALYWYRQSLGQGPEFLIYFQGTGAADDSGLPNDRFFAVRPEGSVSTLKIQRTERGDSAVYLCASSSRQAGYEQYFGPGTRLTVT.